The next 13 T cell receptor beta chains were all read from a single sample in a study of regulatory T cells in long-lasting Graves disease. Arm-PCR with iRepertoire HTBI primers amplified the CDR3 regions for these TCR beta libraries. TCRdb recomputed calls from the multiplex PCR reads with MiXCR, one row per CDR3 protein. The profile shows 680,000 or so distinct CDR3 sequences, approximately 15% of them singletons. Time point of the sample: newly diagnosed GD, antithyroid drugs for less than 3 months. PBMCs provided the RNA from which the TCR library was made. The same sample was also used in a study of T cells in Graves' hyperthyroidism and ophthalmopathy.

Specimen: peripheral blood mononuclear cells (PBMCs), collected at new diagnosis, from a patient treated with antithyroid drugs. These receptors were taken from a woman aged 30 to 39 with Graves disease.

This clonotype was detected ten times or more. The chain recombines TRBV7-9 with TRBJ2-7, with 7 bases that match TRBD2. V lost 5 bases to trimming and J lost 2 bases; unmatched junction nucleotides: 3. From germline, CDR1 is SEHNR and CDR2 FQNEAQ (reference sequence). CDR3 length: 13 amino acids. This CDR3 is CASSRGGTYEQYF. The CDR3 DNA follows: TGTGCCAGCAGCCGCGGGGGTACCTACGAGCAGTACTTC.

In DNA, the CDR3 is TGTGCCAGCAGCGTAACAATTAATTCACCCCTCCACTTT. Its translation: CASSVTINSPLHF. V gene TRBV7-2 combines with J gene TRBJ1-6; no definite D call. CDR3 length equals 13 residues. Germline V CDR1 and CDR2: SGHTA, FQGNSA. V was shortened by 5 bases and J by 6 bases, with 8 bases between the two germline ends.

This rearrangement joins TRBV10-1 to TRBJ2-7; possible D gene TRBD2, 5 bases. Looked up from germline, CDR1 is WNHNN and CDR2 is SYGVQD (reference sequence). V was pared by 2 bases and J by 2 bases, with 10 bases between. This CDR3 contains 14 residues. In DNA, the CDR3 is TGCGCCAGCAGTGAGCAGCGGATACCCTACGAGCAGTACTTC. Its translation: CASSEQRIPYEQYF.

V usage is TRBV6-1 and J usage is TRBJ1-5; D not certain. Trimming pared 8 bases from V and 7 bases from J, leaving 15 bases between. The CDR3 totals 13 residues. Germline CDR1 is MNHNS and CDR2 is SASEGT. The CDR3 spells CASVGQVDQPQHF. The DNA for the CDR3 is TGTGCCAGCGTAGGGCAGGTGGACCAGCCCCAGCATTTT.

This clonotype was counted a few times. This chain links TRBV7-9 with TRBJ2-1; 9 bases agree with TRBD2. The ends lost 1 base at V and 7 bases at J; junction bases unmatched: 11. CDR3 length: 17 amino acids. Germline CDR1 and CDR2: SEHNR and FQNEAQ (reference sequence). The CDR3 loop reads CASSLGNLAGGPNEQFF. The CDR3 coding sequence is TGTGCCAGCAGCTTAGGCAATTTGGCGGGAGGGCCGAATGAGCAGTTCTTC.

This clonotype was detected ten times or more. The chain combines TRBV2 with TRBJ2-1; perhaps TRBD1 as D (6 bases). The germline V and J ends were trimmed by 11 bases and 1 base, with 12 bases remaining between them. The length of the CDR3 is 13 residues. CDR1 and CDR2 (germline): SNHLY, FYNNEI. The CDR3 region is CASRDISYNEQFF. The DNA for the CDR3 is TGTGCCTCCCGGGACATTTCCTACAATGAGCAGTTCTTC.

The table lists this clonotype with many counts. This chain connects TRBV5-1 to TRBJ2-3, with D possibly TRBD1 on 7 matching bases. Trimming shortened V by 0 bases and J by 3 bases, and 20 bases separated the two germline ends. From germline, CDR1 is SGHRS and CDR2 YFSETQ. The CDR3 has 18 residues. CDR3 amino acids: CASSLGPRDRGGTDTQYF. Here the CDR3 DNA reads TGCGCCAGCAGCTTGGGACCCAGGGACAGAGGAGGGACAGATACGCAGTATTTT.

This clonotype came up a few times. J is TRBJ1-6 and V is TRBV3-1; D gene ambiguous. The CDR3 is 14 residues long. V was shortened by 4 bases and J by 11 bases, with 15 bases between the two germline ends. Germline CDR1 and CDR2: LGHDT and YNNKEL (reference sequence). CDR3: CASSLGSVNTPLHF. The DNA for the CDR3 is TGTGCCAGCAGCCTCGGCTCGGTCAATACACCCCTCCACTTT. Full variable domain (outside the CDR3, taken from reference TRBV3-1 and TRBJ1-6): DTAVSQTPKYLVTQMGNDKSIKCEQNLGHDTMYWYKQDSKKFLKIMFSYNNKELIINETVPNRFSPKSPDKAHLNLHINSLELGDSAVYFCASSLGSVNTPLHFGNGTRLTVT.

This clonotype was seen repeatedly, ten times or more. The chain employs TRBV28 and TRBJ1-2; D is perhaps TRBD1 (5 bases). The germline V gene encodes CDR1 MDHEN and CDR2 SYDVKM. Trimming left V 6 bases short and J 4 bases short, with 12 bases between. The CDR3 length is 13 residues. DNA of the CDR3: TGTGCCAGCAGCCAGGGACTGCTCTATGGCTACACCTTC. It codes for CASSQGLLYGYTF.

In this sample, this clonotype turned up many times. V usage is TRBV5-1 and J usage is TRBJ1-5; TRBD1 might be the D (5 bases). This CDR3 is 15 amino acids long. Germline assignment: CDR1 SGHRS and CDR2 YFSETQ. V shed 3 bases and J shed 0 bases, with 10 bases lying between them. The DNA for the CDR3 is TGCGCCAGCAGCTGGGACGGTTATAGCAATCAGCCCCAGCATTTT. It is translated as CASSWDGYSNQPQHF.

V and J are TRBV12-3 or TRBV12-4 and TRBJ1-2, with D possibly TRBD1 on 5 matching bases. This CDR3 has 14 residues. Trimming took off 5 bases at V and 5 bases at J, with 15 bases between the two ends. The CDR3 coding sequence is TGTGCCAGCAGTCCGGGACGGGATCCTTATGGCTACACCTTC. Residues: CASSPGRDPYGYTF.

J is TRBJ1-5 and V is TRBV6-2 or TRBV6-3; D is unresolved. V lost 6 bases, J lost 0 bases, and 9 bases lay in between. Germline values: CDR1 MNHEY, CDR2 SVGEGT. The CDR3 is 14 amino acids. CDR3 DNA sequence: TGTGCCAGCAGACCAGAGAATAGCAATCAGCCCCAGCATTTT. Its translation is CASRPENSNQPQHF.

This clonotype appeared a few times. V usage is TRBV9 and J usage is TRBJ2-3; 9 bases align to TRBD1. The CDR3 is 17 amino acids. J was trimmed by 3 bases and V by 2 bases; bases with no gene match: 10. The germline gives CDR1 SGDLS, CDR2 YYNGEE. This CDR3 is CASSVVGGQGVTDTQYF. CDR3 nucleotide sequence: TGTGCCAGCAGCGTGGTAGGGGGACAGGGTGTGACAGATACGCAGTATTTT.